This T cell receptor beta chain was found in a study of early T cells in non-severe SARS-CoV-2 infection. Overall study context: Unpaired chains resulted from sequencing bulk RNA of unsorted whole blood. Study-wide results and limits: Missing private and CD4 specificities, VDJdb matching favored anti-spike CD8 responses.

As concerns this clonotype: Its antigen is as yet unknown.

The library protocol tagged individual cDNA molecules with unique molecular identifiers. TCRdb passed the 5' RACE reads through MiXCR, listing each CDR3 protein once. Here the sample spans 75,000 to 100,000 distinct CDR3 sequences, roughly 17% being singletons. Material: whole blood. The TCR sequence derives from an adult who was a healthcare worker with PCR-confirmed SARS-CoV-2 infection or an uninfected control (not recorded which).

The CDR3 is CSSRSGTRVTEAFF. As DNA, the CDR3 is TGCAGTTCCCGATCTGGGACAAGGGTCACTGAAGCTTTCTTT. V gene TRBV20-1 combines with J gene TRBJ1-1; tentatively, D is TRBD1 (6 bases). Germline values: CDR1 DFQATT, CDR2 SNEGSKA (reference sequence). This CDR3 is 14 amino acids long. The ends were cut back, 8 bases at V and 4 bases at J, with 20 bases in the middle.